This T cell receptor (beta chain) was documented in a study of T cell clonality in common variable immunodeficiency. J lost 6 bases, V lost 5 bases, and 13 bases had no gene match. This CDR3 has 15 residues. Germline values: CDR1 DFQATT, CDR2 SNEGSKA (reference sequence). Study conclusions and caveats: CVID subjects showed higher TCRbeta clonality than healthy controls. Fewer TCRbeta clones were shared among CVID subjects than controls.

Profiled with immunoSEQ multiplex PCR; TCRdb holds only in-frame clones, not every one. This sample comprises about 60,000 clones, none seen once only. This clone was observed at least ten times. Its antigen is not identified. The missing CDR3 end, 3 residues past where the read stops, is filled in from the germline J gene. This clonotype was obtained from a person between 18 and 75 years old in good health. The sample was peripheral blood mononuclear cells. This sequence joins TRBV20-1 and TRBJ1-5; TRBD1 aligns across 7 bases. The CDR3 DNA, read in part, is TGCAGTGCTCCCGGGGACAGCCTAGGATTTCAGCCC. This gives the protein CSAPGDSLGFQP. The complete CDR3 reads CSAPGDSLGFQPQHF.